A selection of T cell receptor beta chains follows, all from one sample in a study of cytomegalovirus exposure and HLA in healthy donors. The assay was immunoSEQ multiplex PCR, and TCRdb's table has in-frame clones only and misses some. The sample's table shows 130,000 or so clones. Sequenced sample: PBMCs. The receptor source for this set is a woman aged 40 to 49 in good health and CMV-seronegative. Each CDR3 is given with its conserved first and last residue. The D gene is left open where the match is weak.

J: TRBJ1-3; D: -; V: TRBV11-2; CDR3: CASSISLARNTIYF; DNA: TGTGCCAGCAGCATATCCCTGGCGAGGAACACCATATATTTT
J: TRBJ2-1; D: TRBD1; V: TRBV7-2; CDR3: CASSPRGQESSYNEQFF; DNA: TGTGCCAGCAGCCCCCGGGGACAGGAGAGCTCCTACAATGAGCAGTTCTTC
J: TRBJ2-3; D: TRBD1; V: TRBV18; CDR3: CASSRDRADTQYF; DNA: TGTGCCAGCTCACGGGACAGGGCAGATACGCAGTATTTT
J: TRBJ1-2; D: TRBD1; V: TRBV6-6; CDR3: CASSYSSQGAGYGYTF; DNA: TGTGCCAGCAGTTACTCGTCCCAGGGGGCTGGCTATGGCTACACCTTC
J: TRBJ1-2; D: TRBD1; V: TRBV6-1; CDR3: CASNTGGRGYTF; DNA: TGTGCCAGCAATACAGGGGGTAGAGGCTACACCTTC
J: TRBJ2-1; D: TRBD2; V: TRBV6-1; CDR3: CASSVLAGGLYNEQFF; DNA: TGTGCCAGCAGTGTGCTAGCGGGGGGCCTATACAATGAGCAGTTCTTC
J: TRBJ2-5; D: TRBD2; V: TRBV4-1; CDR3: CASSQESPWGGETQYF; DNA: TGCGCCAGCAGCCAAGAGTCCCCCTGGGGGGGAGAGACCCAGTACTTC
J: TRBJ2-3; D: TRBD2; V: TRBV7-9; CDR3: CASSLPRTSGGPTDTQYF; DNA: TGTGCCAGCAGCTTACCCCGGACTAGCGGGGGCCCCACAGATACGCAGTATTTT
J: TRBJ2-2; D: TRBD1; V: TRBV9; CDR3: CASRRQGVNTGELFF; DNA: TGTGCCAGCAGAAGACAGGGGGTAAACACCGGGGAGCTGTTTTTT
J: TRBJ2-7; D: TRBD1; V: TRBV6-6; CDR3: CASSYSDRGIYEQYF; DNA: TGTGCCAGCAGTTACTCGGACAGGGGGATATACGAGCAGTACTTC
J: TRBJ2-5; D: -; V: TRBV6-5; CDR3: CASCYRFQETQYF; DNA: TGTGCCAGCTGTTATCGGTTCCAAGAGACCCAGTACTTC
J: TRBJ2-1; D: TRBD2; V: TRBV19; CDR3: CASSMITSGGHEQFF; DNA: TGTGCCAGTAGTATGATCACTAGCGGGGGGCATGAGCAGTTCTTC
J: TRBJ1-6; D: -; V: TRBV5-1; CDR3: CASSIGAGLNSPLHF; DNA: TGCGCCAGCAGTATTGGGGCAGGCCTTAATTCACCCCTCCACTTT
J: TRBJ1-1; D: -; V: TRBV5-1; CDR3: CASRQGPRRQAFF; DNA: TGCGCCAGCCGCCAGGGGCCCCGAAGGCAAGCTTTCTTT
J: TRBJ1-4; D: -; V: TRBV15; CDR3: CATSKGAWTTNEKLFF; DNA: TGTGCCACCAGCAAAGGGGCCTGGACAACTAATGAAAAACTGTTTTTT
J: TRBJ1-4; D: TRBD1; V: TRBV19; CDR3: CASSHTGAVGEKLFF; DNA: TGTGCCAGTAGCCATACAGGGGCAGTGGGAGAAAAACTGTTTTTT
J: TRBJ2-7; D: TRBD2; V: TRBV2; CDR3: CASSNSGGRTYEQYF; DNA: TGTGCCAGCAGTAACAGCGGGGGGCGAACCTACGAGCAGTACTTC
J: TRBJ1-4; D: TRBD1; V: TRBV5-1; CDR3: CASSSDPGQGEKLFF; DNA: TGCGCCAGCAGCTCAGATCCGGGACAGGGTGAAAAACTGTTTTTT
J: TRBJ2-2; D: -; V: TRBV10-3; CDR3: CAIGSGVQTNTGELFF; DNA: TGTGCCATCGGGTCGGGGGTACAGACGAACACCGGGGAGCTGTTTTTT
J: TRBJ1-1; D: -; V: TRBV6-5; CDR3: CASSYRTGDTEAFF; DNA: TGTGCCAGCAGTTACAGAACAGGAGACACTGAAGCTTTCTTT
J: TRBJ1-1; D: -; V: TRBV29-1; CDR3: CSVAGVAEAFF; DNA: TGCAGCGTTGCAGGGGTGGCTGAAGCTTTCTTT
J: TRBJ2-7; D: TRBD1; V: TRBV5-1; CDR3: CASQRQGTYEQYF; DNA: TGCGCCAGCCAAAGACAGGGCACCTACGAGCAGTACTTC
J: TRBJ2-5; D: TRBD1; V: TRBV9; CDR3: CASSVEPTGGKETQYF; DNA: TGTGCCAGCAGCGTAGAACCGACAGGGGGCAAAGAGACCCAGTACTTC
J: TRBJ2-2; D: -; V: TRBV7-3; CDR3: CASSFTNTGELFF; DNA: TGTGCCAGCAGCTTCACGAACACCGGGGAGCTGTTTTTT
J: TRBJ1-2; D: TRBD1; V: TRBV18; CDR3: CASSPLLYEDRSNYGYTF; DNA: TGTGCCAGCTCACCCCTCTTATACGAGGACAGGTCCAACTATGGCTACACCTTC
J: TRBJ2-3; D: -; V: TRBV7-3; CDR3: CASARGGTTDTQYF; DNA: TGTGCCAGCGCCAGAGGAGGGACCACAGATACGCAGTATTTT
J: TRBJ1-1; D: TRBD1; V: TRBV6-6; CDR3: CASSGGQMNTEAFF; DNA: TGTGCCAGCAGTGGGGGACAGATGAACACTGAAGCTTTCTTT
J: TRBJ2-3; D: -; V: TRBV11-2; CDR3: CASRRTGGTQYF; DNA: TGTGCCAGCAGGAGAACCGGGGGTACGCAGTATTTT
J: TRBJ2-3; D: -; V: TRBV29-1; CDR3: CSVEEVLTDTQYF; DNA: TGCAGCGTTGAAGAAGTACTCACAGATACGCAGTATTTT
J: TRBJ1-1; D: -; V: TRBV5-4; CDR3: CASSRIAGYTEAFF; DNA: TGTGCCAGCAGTCGGATTGCAGGGTACACTGAAGCTTTCTTT
J: TRBJ2-7; D: TRBD1; V: TRBV6-4; CDR3: CASSPGQGGEQYF; DNA: TGTGCCAGCAGTCCCGGACAGGGTGGCGAGCAGTACTTC
J: TRBJ1-1; D: -; V: TRBV29-1; CDR3: CSVEEGRINTEAFF; DNA: TGCAGCGTTGAAGAGGGGCGCATTAACACTGAAGCTTTCTTT
J: TRBJ1-1; D: -; V: TRBV28; CDR3: CASLGWGDTEAFF; DNA: TGTGCCAGCCTCGGTTGGGGGGACACTGAAGCTTTCTTT
J: TRBJ1-2; D: TRBD1; V: TRBV28; CDR3: CASSLPRPGGSYGYTF; DNA: TGTGCCAGCAGTTTACCCCGGCCAGGGGGCAGCTATGGCTACACCTTC
J: TRBJ2-3; D: TRBD2; V: TRBV5-1; CDR3: CASSVTSGGGTDTQYF; DNA: TGCGCCAGCAGCGTAACTAGCGGGGGCGGCACAGATACGCAGTATTTT
J: TRBJ1-5; D: -; V: TRBV5-1; CDR3: CASSLGPGTNQPQHF; DNA: TGCGCCAGCAGCTTGGGGCCAGGGACAAATCAGCCCCAGCATTTT
J: TRBJ1-5; D: -; V: TRBV4-1; CDR3: CASSPLVNNYQPQHF; DNA: TGCGCCAGCAGCCCCCTAGTGAATAACTATCAGCCCCAGCATTTT
J: TRBJ2-2; D: TRBD1; V: TRBV6-1; CDR3: CASRTGTVNTGELFF; DNA: TGTGCCAGCAGGACCGGGACAGTGAACACCGGGGAGCTGTTTTTT
J: TRBJ1-5; D: -; V: TRBV5-6; CDR3: CASSSVNQPQHF; DNA: TGTGCCAGCAGCTCCGTGAATCAGCCCCAGCATTTT
J: TRBJ1-2; D: TRBD1; V: TRBV28; CDR3: CASSNPRGLGYGYTF; DNA: TGTGCCAGCAGCAACCCCAGGGGGCTTGGCTATGGCTACACCTTC
J: TRBJ2-5; D: TRBD1; V: TRBV18; CDR3: CASSPGTGETQYF; DNA: TGTGCCAGCTCACCAGGGACAGGAGAGACCCAGTACTTC
J: TRBJ1-1; D: TRBD1; V: TRBV6-6; CDR3: CASSYLTGAGTEAFF; DNA: TGTGCCAGCAGTTACCTTACAGGGGCCGGGACTGAAGCTTTCTTT
J: TRBJ1-2; D: -; V: TRBV5-5; CDR3: CASSLNQGYSNYGYTF; DNA: TGTGCCAGCAGCTTGAATCAGGGCTACTCTAACTATGGCTACACCTTC
J: TRBJ1-1; D: TRBD1; V: TRBV7-2; CDR3: CASSRGTEVAEAFF; DNA: TGTGCCAGCAGCCGGGGGACAGAAGTCGCTGAAGCTTTCTTT
J: TRBJ2-6; D: -; V: TRBV2; CDR3: CASTYMTGTGANVLTF; DNA: TGTGCCAGCACCTATATGACAGGCACTGGGGCCAACGTCCTGACTTTC
J: TRBJ2-5; D: -; V: TRBV5-1; CDR3: CASMSNQETQYF; DNA: TGCGCCAGCATGAGCAACCAAGAGACCCAGTACTTC
J: TRBJ1-4; D: -; V: TRBV5-6; CDR3: CASSSGDEKLFF; DNA: TGTGCCAGCAGTTCGGGGGATGAAAAACTGTTTTTT
J: TRBJ1-2; D: -; V: TRBV7-2; CDR3: CASRPLQGNGYTF; DNA: TGTGCCAGCAGGCCTCTCCAGGGGAATGGCTACACCTTC
J: TRBJ2-2; D: -; V: TRBV7-9; CDR3: CASSSLGWGAGELFF; DNA: TGTGCCAGCAGCTCCCTTGGGTGGGGAGCCGGGGAGCTGTTTTTT